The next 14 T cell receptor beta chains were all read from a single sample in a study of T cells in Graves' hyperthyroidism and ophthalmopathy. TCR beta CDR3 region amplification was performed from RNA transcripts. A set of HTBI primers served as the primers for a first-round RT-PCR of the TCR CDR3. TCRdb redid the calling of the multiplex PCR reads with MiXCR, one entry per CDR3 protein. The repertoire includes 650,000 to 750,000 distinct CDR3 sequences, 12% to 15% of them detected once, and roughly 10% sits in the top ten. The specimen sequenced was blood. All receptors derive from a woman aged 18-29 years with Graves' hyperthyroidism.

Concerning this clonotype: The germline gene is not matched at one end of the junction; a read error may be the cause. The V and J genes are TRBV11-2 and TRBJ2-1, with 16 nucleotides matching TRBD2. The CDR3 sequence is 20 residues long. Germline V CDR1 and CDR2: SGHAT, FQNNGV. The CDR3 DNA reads TGCGCCAGCAGCCAAGGTTGGGGACTAGCGGGAGGGCCAACGGACAATGAGCAGTTCTTC. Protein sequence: CASSQGWGLAGGPTDNEQFF.

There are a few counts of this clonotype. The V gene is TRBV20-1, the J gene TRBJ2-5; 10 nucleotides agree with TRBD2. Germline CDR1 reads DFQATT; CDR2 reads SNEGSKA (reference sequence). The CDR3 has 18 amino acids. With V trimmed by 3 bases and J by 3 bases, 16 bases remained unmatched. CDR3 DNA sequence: TGCAGTGCTAGTGGCCTAGCGGGAGTAGTGCGGCCAGAAGAGACCCAGTACTTC. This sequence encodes CSASGLAGVVRPEETQYF.

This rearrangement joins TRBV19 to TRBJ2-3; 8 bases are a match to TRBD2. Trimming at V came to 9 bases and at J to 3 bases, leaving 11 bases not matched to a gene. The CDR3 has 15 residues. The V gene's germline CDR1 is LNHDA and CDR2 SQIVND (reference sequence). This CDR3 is CASNLGGRRTDTQYF. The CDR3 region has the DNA TGTGCCAGCAACCTCGGCGGGAGGAGGACAGATACGCAGTATTTT.

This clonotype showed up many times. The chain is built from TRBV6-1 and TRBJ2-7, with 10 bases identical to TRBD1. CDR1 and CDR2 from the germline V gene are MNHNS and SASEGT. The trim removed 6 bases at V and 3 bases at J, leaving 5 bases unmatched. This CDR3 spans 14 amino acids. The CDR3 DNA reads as TGTGCCAGCAGCGACAGGGGGCGGTTCTACGAGCAGTACTTC. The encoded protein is CASSDRGRFYEQYF.

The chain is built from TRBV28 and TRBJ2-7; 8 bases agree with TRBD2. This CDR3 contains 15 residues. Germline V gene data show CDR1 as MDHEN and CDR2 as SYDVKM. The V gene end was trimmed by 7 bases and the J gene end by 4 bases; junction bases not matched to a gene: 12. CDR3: CASTSLSGSRYEQYF. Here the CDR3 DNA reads TGTGCCAGCACCAGTTTGAGCGGGAGTAGGTACGAGCAGTACTTC.

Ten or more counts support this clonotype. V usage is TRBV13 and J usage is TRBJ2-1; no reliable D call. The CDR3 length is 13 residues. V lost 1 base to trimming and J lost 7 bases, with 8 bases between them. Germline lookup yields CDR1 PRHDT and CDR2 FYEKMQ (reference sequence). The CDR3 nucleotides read TGTGCCAGCAGCTTAGCCAACTTTAATGAGCAGTTCTTC. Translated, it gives CASSLANFNEQFF.

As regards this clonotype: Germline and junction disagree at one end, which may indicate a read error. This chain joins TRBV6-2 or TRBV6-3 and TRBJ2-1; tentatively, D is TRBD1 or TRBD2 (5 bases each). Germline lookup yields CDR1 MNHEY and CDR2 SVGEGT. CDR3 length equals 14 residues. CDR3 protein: CASSYQGAYNGQFF. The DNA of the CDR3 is TGTGCCAGCAGTTATCAGGGAGCCTACAATGGGCAGTTCTTC.

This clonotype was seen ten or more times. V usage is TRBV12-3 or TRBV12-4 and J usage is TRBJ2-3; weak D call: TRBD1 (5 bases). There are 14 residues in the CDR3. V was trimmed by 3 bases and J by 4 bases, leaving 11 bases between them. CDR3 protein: CASSLIVGADTQYF. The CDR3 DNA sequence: TGTGCCAGCAGTTTGATTGTAGGGGCAGATACGCAGTATTTT.

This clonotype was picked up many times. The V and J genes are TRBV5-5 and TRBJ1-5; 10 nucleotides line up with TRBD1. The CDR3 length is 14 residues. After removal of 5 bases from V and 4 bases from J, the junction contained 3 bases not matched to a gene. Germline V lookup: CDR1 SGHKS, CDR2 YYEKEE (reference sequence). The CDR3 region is CASRLGQGNQPQHF. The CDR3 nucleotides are TGTGCCAGCAGGCTGGGACAGGGGAATCAGCCCCAGCATTTT.

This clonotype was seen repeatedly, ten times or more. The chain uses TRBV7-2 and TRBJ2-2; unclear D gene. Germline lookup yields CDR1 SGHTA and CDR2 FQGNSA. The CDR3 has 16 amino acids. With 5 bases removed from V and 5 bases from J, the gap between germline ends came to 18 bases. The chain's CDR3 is CASSIWGGMLTGELFF. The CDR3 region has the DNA TGTGCCAGCAGCATCTGGGGTGGGATGTTGACCGGGGAGCTGTTTTTT.

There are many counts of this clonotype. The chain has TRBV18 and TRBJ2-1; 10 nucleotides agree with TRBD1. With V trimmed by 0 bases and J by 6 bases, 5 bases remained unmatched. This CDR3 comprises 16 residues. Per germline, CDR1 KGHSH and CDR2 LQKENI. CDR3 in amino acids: CASSPPQGQGINEQFF. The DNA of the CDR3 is TGTGCCAGCTCACCACCTCAGGGACAGGGGATCAATGAGCAGTTCTTC.

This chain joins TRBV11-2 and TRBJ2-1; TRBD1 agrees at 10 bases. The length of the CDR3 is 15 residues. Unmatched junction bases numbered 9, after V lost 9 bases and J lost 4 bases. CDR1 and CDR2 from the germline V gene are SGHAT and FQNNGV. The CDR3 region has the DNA TGTGCCAGTAGTGCCCGGGACAGGGGTTACAATGAGCAGTTCTTC. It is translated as CASSARDRGYNEQFF.

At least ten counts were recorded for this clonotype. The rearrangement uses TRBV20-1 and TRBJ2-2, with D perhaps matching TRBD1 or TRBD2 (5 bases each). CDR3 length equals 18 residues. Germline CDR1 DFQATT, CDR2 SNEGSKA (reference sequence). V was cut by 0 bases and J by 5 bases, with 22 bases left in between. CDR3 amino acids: CSARDGAGIPSRTGELFF. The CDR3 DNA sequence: TGCAGTGCTAGAGATGGGGCCGGGATCCCGTCGCGAACCGGGGAGCTGTTTTTT.

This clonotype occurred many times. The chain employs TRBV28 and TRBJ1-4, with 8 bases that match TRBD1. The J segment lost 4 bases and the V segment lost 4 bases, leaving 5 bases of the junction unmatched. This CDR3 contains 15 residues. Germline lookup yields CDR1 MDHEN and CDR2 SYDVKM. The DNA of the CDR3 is TGTGCCAGCAGTTCGGGACAGGCGTATAATGAAAAACTGTTTTTT. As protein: CASSSGQAYNEKLFF.